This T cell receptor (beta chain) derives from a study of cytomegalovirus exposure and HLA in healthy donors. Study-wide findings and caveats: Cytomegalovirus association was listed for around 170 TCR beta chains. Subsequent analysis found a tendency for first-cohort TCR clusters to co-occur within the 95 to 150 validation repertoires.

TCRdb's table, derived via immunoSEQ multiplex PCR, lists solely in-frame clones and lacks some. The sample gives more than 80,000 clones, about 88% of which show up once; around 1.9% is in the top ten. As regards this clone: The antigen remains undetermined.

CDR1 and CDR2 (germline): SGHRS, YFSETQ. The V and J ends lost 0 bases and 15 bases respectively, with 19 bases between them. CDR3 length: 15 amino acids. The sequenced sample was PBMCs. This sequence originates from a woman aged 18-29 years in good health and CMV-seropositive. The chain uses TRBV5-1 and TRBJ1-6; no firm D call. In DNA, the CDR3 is TGCGCCAGCAGCTTGGGGCGGAGTTTCAATTCAGACCTCCACTTT. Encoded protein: CASSLGRSFNSDLHF.